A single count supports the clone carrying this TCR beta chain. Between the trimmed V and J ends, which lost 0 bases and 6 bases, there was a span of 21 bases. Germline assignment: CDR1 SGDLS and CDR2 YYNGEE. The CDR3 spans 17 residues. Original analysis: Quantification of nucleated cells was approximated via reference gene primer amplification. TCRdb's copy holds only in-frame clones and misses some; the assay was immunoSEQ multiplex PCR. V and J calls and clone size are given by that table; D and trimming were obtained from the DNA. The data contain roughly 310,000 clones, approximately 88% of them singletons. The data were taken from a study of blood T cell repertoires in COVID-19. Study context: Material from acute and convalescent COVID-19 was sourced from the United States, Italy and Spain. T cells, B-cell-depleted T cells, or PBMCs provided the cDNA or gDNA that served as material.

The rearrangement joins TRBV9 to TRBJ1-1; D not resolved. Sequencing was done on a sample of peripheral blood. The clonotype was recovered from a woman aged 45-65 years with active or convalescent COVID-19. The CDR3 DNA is TGTGCCAGCAGCGTAGGGTCTAGAGGGTTTATGAGCGCTGAAGCTTTCTTT. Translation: CASSVGSRGFMSAEAFF.